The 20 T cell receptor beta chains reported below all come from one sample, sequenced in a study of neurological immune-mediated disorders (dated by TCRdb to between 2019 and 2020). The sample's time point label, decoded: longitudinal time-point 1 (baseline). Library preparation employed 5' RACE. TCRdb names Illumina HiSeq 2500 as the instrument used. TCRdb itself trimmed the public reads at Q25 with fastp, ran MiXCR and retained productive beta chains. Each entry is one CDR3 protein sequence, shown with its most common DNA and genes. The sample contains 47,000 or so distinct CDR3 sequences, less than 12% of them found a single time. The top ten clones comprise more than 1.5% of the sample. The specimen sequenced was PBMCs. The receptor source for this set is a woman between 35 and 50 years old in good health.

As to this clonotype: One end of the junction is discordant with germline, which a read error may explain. For the CDR3, the DNA is TGTACCAGCAGCCAAGATCTGCCTAGCGGGAAAGACAACATTCAGTACTTC. This translates into CTSSQDLPSGKDNIQYF. This chain connects TRBV3-1 to TRBJ2-4; the match to TRBD2 covers 9 bases. Germline CDR1 reads LGHDT; CDR2 reads YNNKEL (reference sequence). This CDR3 is built from 17 residues.

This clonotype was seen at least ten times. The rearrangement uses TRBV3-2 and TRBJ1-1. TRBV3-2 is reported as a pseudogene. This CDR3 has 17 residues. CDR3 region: CASSLPKGKKMNTEAFF. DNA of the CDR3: TGTGCCAGCAGCCTACCGAAAGGAAAAAAAATGAACACTGAAGCTTTCTTT.

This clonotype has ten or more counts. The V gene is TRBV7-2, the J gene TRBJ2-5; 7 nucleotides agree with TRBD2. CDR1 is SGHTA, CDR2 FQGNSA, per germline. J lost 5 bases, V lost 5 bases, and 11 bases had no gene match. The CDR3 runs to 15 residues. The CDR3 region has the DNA TGTGCCAGCAGCCAATTGGGAGGGGTTCGGGAGACCCAGTACTTC. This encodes CASSQLGGVRETQYF.

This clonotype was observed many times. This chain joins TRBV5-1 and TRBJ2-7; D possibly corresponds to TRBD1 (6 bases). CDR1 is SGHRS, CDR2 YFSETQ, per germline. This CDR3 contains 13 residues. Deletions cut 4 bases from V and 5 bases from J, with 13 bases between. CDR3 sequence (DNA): TGCGCCAGCAGCGGGGGCGAGGGGGACGAGCAGTACTTC. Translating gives CASSGGEGDEQYF.

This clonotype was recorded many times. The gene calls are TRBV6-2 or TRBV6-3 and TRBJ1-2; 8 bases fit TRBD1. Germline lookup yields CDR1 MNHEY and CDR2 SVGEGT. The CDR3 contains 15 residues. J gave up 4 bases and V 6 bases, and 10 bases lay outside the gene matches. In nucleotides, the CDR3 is TGTGCCAGCAGGGGCGCCGGACAGGGAATCTATGGCTACACCTTC. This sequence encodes CASRGAGQGIYGYTF.

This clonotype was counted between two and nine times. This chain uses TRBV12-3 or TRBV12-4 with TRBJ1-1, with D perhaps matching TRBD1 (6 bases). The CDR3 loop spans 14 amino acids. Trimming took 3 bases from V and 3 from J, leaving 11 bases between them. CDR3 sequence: CASSFAGHHTEAFF. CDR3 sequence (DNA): TGTGCCAGCAGTTTTGCGGGACACCACACTGAAGCTTTCTTT.

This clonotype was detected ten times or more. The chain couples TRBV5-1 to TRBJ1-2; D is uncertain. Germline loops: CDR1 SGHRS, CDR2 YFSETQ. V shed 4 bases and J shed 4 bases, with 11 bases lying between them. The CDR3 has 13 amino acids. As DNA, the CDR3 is TGCGCCAGCAGCACGGACGGAATCTATGGCTACACCTTC. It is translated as CASSTDGIYGYTF.

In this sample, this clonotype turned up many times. The DNA for the CDR3 is TGCGCCAGCAGCAAGGGAGGTGAGAGCTCCTACAATGAGCAGTTCTTC. As protein: CASSKGGESSYNEQFF. The gene calls are TRBV5-1 and TRBJ2-1; D might be TRBD2 (6 bases). V was trimmed by 4 bases and J by 0 bases, leaving 14 bases between them. Germline loops: CDR1 SGHRS, CDR2 YFSETQ. CDR3 length equals 16 residues. Full variable domain (rest looked up from reference TRBV5-1 and TRBJ2-1): KAGVTQTPRYLIKTRGQQVTLSCSPISGHRSVSWYQQTPGQGLQFLFEYFSETQRNKGNFPGRFSGRQFSNSRSEMNVSTLELGDSALYLCASSKGGESSYNEQFFGPGTRLTVL.

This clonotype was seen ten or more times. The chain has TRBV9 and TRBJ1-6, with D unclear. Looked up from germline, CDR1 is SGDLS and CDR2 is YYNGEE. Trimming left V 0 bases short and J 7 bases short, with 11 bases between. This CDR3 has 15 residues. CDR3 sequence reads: CASSVASPHNSPLHF. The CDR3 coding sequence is TGTGCCAGCAGCGTAGCGAGCCCCCACAATTCACCCCTCCACTTT.

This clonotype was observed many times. CDR3 region: CASSPRLAGESGELFF. CDR3 bases: TGTGCCAGCAGCCCGCGACTAGCGGGGGAGTCCGGGGAGCTGTTTTTT. The rearrangement joins TRBV9 to TRBJ2-2, with 12 positions matching TRBD2. Trimming cost V 4 bases and J 6 bases; bases outside gene matches: 7. Germline V CDR1 and CDR2: SGDLS, YYNGEE. The CDR3 consists of 16 residues.

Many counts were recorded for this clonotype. The CDR3 DNA is TGTGCCACCAGCACCTACAAGAACACTGAAGCTTTCTTT. Amino acids: CATSTYKNTEAFF. This chain links TRBV15 with TRBJ1-1, with D unclear. With 4 bases removed from V and 1 base from J, the gap between germline ends came to 7 bases. The V gene's germline CDR1 is LNHNV and CDR2 YYDKDF (reference sequence). CDR3 length equals 13 residues.

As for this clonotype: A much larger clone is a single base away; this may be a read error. CDR3 DNA: TGCAGCGTTCGGGACAGGGTGCGTTGGAGCTACACCTTC. Translation: CSVRDRVRWSYTF. V gene TRBV29-1 combines with J gene TRBJ1-2, with 9 bases fitting TRBD1. V was clipped by 5 bases and J by 9 bases; unmatched bases: 10. This CDR3 spans 13 amino acids. Per the germline V gene, CDR1 is SQVTM and CDR2 is ANQGSEA.

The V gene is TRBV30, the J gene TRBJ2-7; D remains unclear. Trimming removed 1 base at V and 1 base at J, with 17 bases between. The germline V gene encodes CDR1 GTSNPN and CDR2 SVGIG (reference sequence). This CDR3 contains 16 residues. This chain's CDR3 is CAWSDPAPWLSYEQYF. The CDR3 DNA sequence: TGTGCCTGGAGTGACCCCGCCCCGTGGTTGTCCTACGAGCAGTACTTC.

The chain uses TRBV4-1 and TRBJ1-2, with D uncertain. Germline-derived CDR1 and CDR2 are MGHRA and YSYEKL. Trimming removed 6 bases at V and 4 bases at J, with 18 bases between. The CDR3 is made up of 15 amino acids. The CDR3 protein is CASSPIHIGIYGYTF. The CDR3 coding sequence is TGCGCCAGCAGTCCCATTCATATAGGTATCTATGGCTACACCTTC.

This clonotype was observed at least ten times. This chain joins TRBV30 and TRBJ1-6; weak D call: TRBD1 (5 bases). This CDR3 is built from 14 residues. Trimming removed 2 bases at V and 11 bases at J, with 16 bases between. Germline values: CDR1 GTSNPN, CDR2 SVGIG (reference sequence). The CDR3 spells CAWSLGAGNTPLHF. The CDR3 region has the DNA TGTGCCTGGAGTCTTGGGGCAGGTAACACACCCCTCCACTTT.

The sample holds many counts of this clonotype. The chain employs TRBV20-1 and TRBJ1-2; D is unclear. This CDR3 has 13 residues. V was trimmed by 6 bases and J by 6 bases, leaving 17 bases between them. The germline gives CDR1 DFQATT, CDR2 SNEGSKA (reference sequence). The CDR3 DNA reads TGCAGTGCGGAGAGGATCTCCCTCCATGGCTACACCTTC. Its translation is CSAERISLHGYTF.

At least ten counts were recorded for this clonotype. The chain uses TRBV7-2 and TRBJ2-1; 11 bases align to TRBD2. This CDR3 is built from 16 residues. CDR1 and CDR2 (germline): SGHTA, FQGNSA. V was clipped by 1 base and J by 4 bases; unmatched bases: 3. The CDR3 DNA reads TGTGCCAGCAGCTTAGAGGCTAGCGGGAGGTACAATGAGCAGTTCTTC. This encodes CASSLEASGRYNEQFF.

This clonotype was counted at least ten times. In DNA, the CDR3 is TGCGCCAGCAGCTTGGGCCCTATAGGTGGACCGGACGAGCAGTACTTC. It is translated as CASSLGPIGGPDEQYF. This chain uses TRBV5-1 with TRBJ2-7; D unresolved. Germline V lookup: CDR1 SGHRS, CDR2 YFSETQ. V lost 0 bases and J lost 5, with 18 bases in between. This CDR3 has 16 amino acids.

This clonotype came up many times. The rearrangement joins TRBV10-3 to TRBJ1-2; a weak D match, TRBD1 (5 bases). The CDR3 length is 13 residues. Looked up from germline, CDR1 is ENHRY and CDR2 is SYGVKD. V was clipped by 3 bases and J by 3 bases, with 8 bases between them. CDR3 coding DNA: TGTGCCATCAGTGACTCGACAGACTATGGCTACACCTTC. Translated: CAISDSTDYGYTF.

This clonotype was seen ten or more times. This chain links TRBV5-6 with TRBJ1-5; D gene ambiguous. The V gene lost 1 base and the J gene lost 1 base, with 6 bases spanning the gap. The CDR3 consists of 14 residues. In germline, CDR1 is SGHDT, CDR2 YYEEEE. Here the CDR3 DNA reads TGTGCCAGCAGCTTGCTAGTAAGCAATCAGCCCCAGCATTTT. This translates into CASSLLVSNQPQHF.